A selection of T cell receptor beta chains follows, all from one sample in a study of cytomegalovirus exposure and HLA in healthy donors. Assay used: immunoSEQ multiplex PCR; TCRdb lists only in-frame clones, some missing. The sample lists some 150,000 clones; about 75% were seen once. Sequenced input: PBMCs. These receptor sequences come from a middle-aged man in good health and CMV-seronegative. Both conserved end residues are part of each CDR3. The D gene is left open where the match is weak. Clone size, where shown, is once, few, many, or a class for clones that have expanded.

-,18,-,TRBJ2-3,TRBV5-4,TGTGCCAGCAGCTCCCACGGGGGGCGGGGGACTATCACAGATACGCAGTATTTT,CASSSHGGRGTITDTQYF
-,15,-,TRBJ1-1,TRBV28,TGTGCCAGCAGTTTAACGGGGGGCATGAACACTGAAGCTTTCTTT,CASSLTGGMNTEAFF
-,15,-,TRBJ2-5,TRBV5-1,TGCGCCAGCAGCTTGGCCTCGACAGTCCAAGAGACCCAGTACTTC,CASSLASTVQETQYF
-,15,once,TRBJ2-3,TRBV7-3,TGTGCCAGCAGCTCACGCGCCCTCGGGACAGATACGCAGTATTTT,CASSSRALGTDTQYF
-,14,once,TRBJ2-7,TRBV2,TGTGCCAGCAGCCGGACTGCGAGCTCCTACGAGCAGTACTTC,CASSRTASSYEQYF
TRBD1,15,-,TRBJ2-2,TRBV5-1,TGCGCCAGCAGCTTGCAAGGACAGGGCCCCGGGGAGCTGTTTTTT,CASSLQGQGPGELFF
-,14,-,TRBJ1-1,TRBV7-3,TGTGCCAGCAGCTTACAGGGGATGAACACTGAAGCTTTCTTT,CASSLQGMNTEAFF
TRBD1,14,-,TRBJ2-3,TRBV11-3,TGTGCCAGCAGCTTAGGACAGGGTGGAGATACGCAGTATTTT,CASSLGQGGDTQYF
TRBD1,15,-,TRBJ2-5,TRBV4-1,TGCGCCAGCAGCCAGGAAGACAGGGACCAAGAGACCCAGTACTTC,CASSQEDRDQETQYF
-,17,-,TRBJ2-3,TRBV4-3,TGCGCCAGCAGCCAAGCCGAGACTAGTCCGAGGGCAGATACGCAGTATTTT,CASSQAETSPRADTQYF
TRBD1,15,-,TRBJ1-5,TRBV19,TGTGCCAGTACCCTACAGGGGTTCGGCAATCAGCCCCAGCATTTT,CASTLQGFGNQPQHF
-,17,-,TRBJ1-1,TRBV18,TGTGCCAGCTCACCACCGGGGGGGCCGAAGGCCGGCACTGAAGCTTTCTTT,CASSPPGGPKAGTEAFF
TRBD1,14,-,TRBJ2-7,TRBV6-4,TGTGCCAGCAGTGGGCCGACAGGGACCTACGAGCAGTACTTC,CASSGPTGTYEQYF
TRBD1,16,-,TRBJ1-1,TRBV5-6,TGTGCCAGCAGCTTGACAGGGGGCGCTGGGTACACTGAAGCTTTCTTT,CASSLTGGAGYTEAFF
TRBD2,12,-,TRBJ2-1,TRBV27,TGTGCCGTTAGCGGGGGTCTAAATGAGCAGTTCTTC,CAVSGGLNEQFF
-,14,-,TRBJ1-6,TRBV6-5,TGTGCCAGCACCAACACAAGGGGCAATTCACCCCTCCACTTT,CASTNTRGNSPLHF
TRBD2,15,-,TRBJ2-5,TRBV28,TGTGCCAGCAGTCCCTATTTAGCGGGGGCGGAGACCCAGTACTTC,CASSPYLAGAETQYF
-,16,-,TRBJ1-2,TRBV10-3,TGTGCCATCAGTGGGCCGCAGGCTGGGCTTAACTATGGCTACACCTTC,CAISGPQAGLNYGYTF
-,11,-,TRBJ1-2,TRBV9,TGTGCCAGCAGGGCAGGGGACGGCTACACCTTC,CASRAGDGYTF
-,11,few,TRBJ1-1,TRBV7-9,TGTGCCAGCAGCTTCGACAGGGAAGCTTTCTTT,CASSFDREAFF
-,14,-,TRBJ1-1,TRBV7-9,TGTGCCAGCAGCCCGGACAGCCTTTCATACGTAGCTTTCTTT,CASSPDSLSYVAFF
-,14,-,TRBJ2-7,TRBV10-1,TGCGCCAGCAGTGAGAGGGGCAGTTCCTACGAGCAGTACTTC,CASSERGSSYEQYF
-,17,once,TRBJ2-3,TRBV9,TGTGCCAGCAGCGTAGGAGGAGGGACCGGACGAAGGGATACGCAGTATTTT,CASSVGGGTGRRDTQYF
-,16,-,TRBJ1-1,TRBV4-3,TGCGCCAGCAGCCAAGTCGCTCAGGGTACGAACACTGAAGCTTTCTTT,CASSQVAQGTNTEAFF
TRBD2,16,-,TRBJ2-1,TRBV10-3,TGTGCCATCAGTGAGTCTACGGGGGGCTCCTACAATGAGCAGTTCTTC,CAISESTGGSYNEQFF
TRBD1,16,-,TRBJ1-5,TRBV28,TGTGCCAGCAGTTTATGGGACAGGGGGTTCTATCAGCCCCAGCATTTT,CASSLWDRGFYQPQHF